This is a list of T cell receptor beta chains from one sample in a study of identical twins. Each CDR3 protein is one row after TCRdb ran MiXCR on the 5' RACE reads. The table has hundreds of thousands of distinct CDR3 sequences, 7.1% seen once. These data were likewise used in another study, on yellow fever vaccine responses in identical twins.

The sequenced material came from PBMCs. These receptors all stem from a woman in her late teens or twenties in good health. Both conserved end residues are part of each CDR3. The order of the fields is clone size, V gene, D gene, CDR3 length, J gene, CDR3 DNA, CDR3 protein. A D gene is named only where the DNA matches it firmly. Expanded clones are given a class, and other clones once, few, many or no size at all.

abundance: few; v_gene: TRBV20-1; d_gene: .; len: 14; j_gene: TRBJ2-7; CDR3nt: TGCAGTGCTATTCAAAACCCAGGGGCGGACGAGCAGTACTTC; CDR3aa: CSAIQNPGADEQYF
abundance: .; v_gene: TRBV12-3/TRBV12-4; d_gene: .; len: 16; j_gene: TRBJ2-3; CDR3nt: TGTGCCACCCCACCGGAAGTTCTTACTAGCACAGATACGCAGTATTTT; CDR3aa: CATPPEVLTSTDTQYF
abundance: many; v_gene: TRBV28; d_gene: .; len: 15; j_gene: TRBJ1-5; CDR3nt: TGTGCCAGCTGGCCAGGGACACGTAGCAATCAGCCCCAGCATTTT; CDR3aa: CASWPGTRSNQPQHF
abundance: few; v_gene: TRBV12-3/TRBV12-4; d_gene: TRBD2; len: 16; j_gene: TRBJ2-7; CDR3nt: TGTGCCAGCAGTACCGCCGGGACTATCCACTCCTACGAGCAGTACTTC; CDR3aa: CASSTAGTIHSYEQYF
abundance: many; v_gene: TRBV24-1; d_gene: TRBD2; len: 15; j_gene: TRBJ2-3; CDR3nt: TGTGCCACCAGTGATTTGGGAGCGGGGACAGATACGCAGTATTTT; CDR3aa: CATSDLGAGTDTQYF
abundance: many; v_gene: TRBV12-5; d_gene: .; len: 14; j_gene: TRBJ2-1; CDR3nt: TGTGCTAGTGGTTTGGCCACCGGGCACAATGAGCAGTTCTTC; CDR3aa: CASGLATGHNEQFF
abundance: few; v_gene: TRBV5-1; d_gene: .; len: 13; j_gene: TRBJ1-1; CDR3nt: TGCGCCAGCACGGGACCTCAATGGACTGAAGCTTTCTTT; CDR3aa: CASTGPQWTEAFF
abundance: many; v_gene: TRBV12-3/TRBV12-4; d_gene: .; len: 16; j_gene: TRBJ1-2; CDR3nt: TGTGCCAGCAGTTTGACCTCACGGGAGGGAAAATATGGCTACACCTTC; CDR3aa: CASSLTSREGKYGYTF
abundance: many; v_gene: TRBV7-9; d_gene: .; len: 17; j_gene: TRBJ2-1; CDR3nt: TGTGCCAGCAGCTCACAGTACCAGAGTGGTCCCTACAATGAGCAGTTCTTC; CDR3aa: CASSSQYQSGPYNEQFF
abundance: .; v_gene: TRBV3-1; d_gene: .; len: 15; j_gene: TRBJ2-7; CDR3nt: TGTGCCAGCAGCCAAGAAGGGCAGCCTCCTTTCGAGCAGTACTTC; CDR3aa: CASSQEGQPPFEQYF
abundance: few; v_gene: TRBV20-1; d_gene: TRBD1; len: 16; j_gene: TRBJ2-2; CDR3nt: TGCAGTGCTAGAGCGTCGGACAGGGCTAACACCGGGGAGCTGTTTTTT; CDR3aa: CSARASDRANTGELFF
abundance: .; v_gene: TRBV5-5; d_gene: .; len: 15; j_gene: TRBJ1-4; CDR3nt: TGTGCCAGCAGCTCCGAAGGGGGAACTAATGAAAAACTGTTTTTT; CDR3aa: CASSSEGGTNEKLFF
abundance: few; v_gene: TRBV28; d_gene: .; len: 14; j_gene: TRBJ2-1; CDR3nt: TGTGCCAGCAGTTTGCGGGCAACCTACAATGAGCAGTTCTTC; CDR3aa: CASSLRATYNEQFF
abundance: many; v_gene: TRBV12-3/TRBV12-4; d_gene: .; len: 14; j_gene: TRBJ1-2; CDR3nt: TGTGCCAGCAGGGGGGGCGCTGGATTCTATGGCTACACCTTC; CDR3aa: CASRGGAGFYGYTF
abundance: .; v_gene: TRBV2; d_gene: TRBD1; len: 14; j_gene: TRBJ1-1; CDR3nt: TGTGCCAGCACCCCGGACAGGGGGAAAACTGAAGCTTTCTTT; CDR3aa: CASTPDRGKTEAFF
abundance: few; v_gene: TRBV29-1; d_gene: TRBD1; len: 15; j_gene: TRBJ2-1; CDR3nt: TGCAGCGTCCAACCGGGACAGCGGTTTGGTAATGAGCAGTTCTTC; CDR3aa: CSVQPGQRFGNEQFF
abundance: many; v_gene: TRBV29-1; d_gene: TRBD2; len: 16; j_gene: TRBJ2-1; CDR3nt: TGCAGCGTTGCCCTAGCGGGAGGCCAAATTTACAATGAGCAGTTCTTC; CDR3aa: CSVALAGGQIYNEQFF
abundance: few; v_gene: TRBV5-1; d_gene: .; len: 14; j_gene: TRBJ2-3; CDR3nt: TGCGCCAGCAGCTATTTAACTAGCACAGATACGCAGTATTTT; CDR3aa: CASSYLTSTDTQYF
abundance: .; v_gene: TRBV12-3/TRBV12-4; d_gene: .; len: 12; j_gene: TRBJ2-1; CDR3nt: TGTGCCAGCAGTTTTGTGGGGAGTGAGCAGTTCTTC; CDR3aa: CASSFVGSEQFF
abundance: few; v_gene: TRBV9; d_gene: .; len: 14; j_gene: TRBJ1-2; CDR3nt: TGTGCCAGCAGCGCCCGCTCGGCAGGGAAAGGCTACACCTTC; CDR3aa: CASSARSAGKGYTF
abundance: few; v_gene: TRBV2; d_gene: TRBD2; len: 12; j_gene: TRBJ2-1; CDR3nt: TGTGCCAGCAGTCGTGCCGGGACTAGCAAGTTCTTC; CDR3aa: CASSRAGTSKFF
abundance: .; v_gene: TRBV12-3/TRBV12-4; d_gene: .; len: 17; j_gene: TRBJ2-1; CDR3nt: TGTGCCAGCAGTCCAGGGAGCAACACCTACTCCTACAATGAGCAGTTCTTC; CDR3aa: CASSPGSNTYSYNEQFF
abundance: few; v_gene: TRBV9; d_gene: TRBD2; len: 15; j_gene: TRBJ2-1; CDR3nt: TGTGCCAGCAAATGGGGTAGCGGGGGGCAAGGCGAGCAGTTCTTC; CDR3aa: CASKWGSGGQGEQFF
abundance: .; v_gene: TRBV27; d_gene: TRBD1; len: 16; j_gene: TRBJ2-1; CDR3nt: TGTGCCAGCAGGCCGAGGGGACAGGGGTCCAGACCCGAGCAGTTCTTC; CDR3aa: CASRPRGQGSRPEQFF
abundance: .; v_gene: TRBV5-1; d_gene: TRBD2; len: 18; j_gene: TRBJ2-2; CDR3nt: TGCGCCAGCAGCTTGGCCGGGACTAGCGGTATTAACACCGGGGAGCTGTTTTTT; CDR3aa: CASSLAGTSGINTGELFF
abundance: .; v_gene: TRBV6-6; d_gene: .; len: 13; j_gene: TRBJ1-2; CDR3nt: TGTGCCAGCAGTTCTCTGGGGAACTATGGCTACACCTTC; CDR3aa: CASSSLGNYGYTF
abundance: many; v_gene: TRBV4-2; d_gene: TRBD1; len: 22; j_gene: TRBJ2-2; CDR3nt: TGTGCCAGCAGCCCCCCACTTAGGGGACAGGGGACGCCAGGATCATACACCGGGGAGCTGTTTTTT; CDR3aa: CASSPPLRGQGTPGSYTGELFF
abundance: .; v_gene: TRBV20-1; d_gene: TRBD2; len: 20; j_gene: TRBJ2-1; CDR3nt: TGCAGTGCCCCCCGGCCCCTCGGTCTAGCGGGGCCTTTGAGGGAGAATGAGCAGTTCTTC; CDR3aa: CSAPRPLGLAGPLRENEQFF
abundance: .; v_gene: TRBV27; d_gene: TRBD1; len: 16; j_gene: TRBJ1-1; CDR3nt: TGTGCCAGCAGTTTATCGAAGACAGGGCTAAATACTGAAGCTTTCTTT; CDR3aa: CASSLSKTGLNTEAFF
abundance: few; v_gene: TRBV2; d_gene: TRBD1; len: 15; j_gene: TRBJ1-1; CDR3nt: TGTGCCAGCAGTGTTCGTAGACAGGGGGACACTGAAGCTTTCTTT; CDR3aa: CASSVRRQGDTEAFF
abundance: few; v_gene: TRBV27; d_gene: .; len: 13; j_gene: TRBJ2-7; CDR3nt: TGTGCCAGCAGTCCAATCGGCCCCTACGAGCAGTACTTC; CDR3aa: CASSPIGPYEQYF
abundance: many; v_gene: TRBV28; d_gene: .; len: 16; j_gene: TRBJ2-6; CDR3nt: TGTGCCAGCACCTCTGACGGGCCCTCTGGGGCCAACGTCCTGACTTTC; CDR3aa: CASTSDGPSGANVLTF
abundance: many; v_gene: TRBV7-9; d_gene: TRBD1; len: 13; j_gene: TRBJ1-3; CDR3nt: TGTGCCAGCAGCTCGTCCGAACAGGGGACCATATATTTT; CDR3aa: CASSSSEQGTIYF
abundance: many; v_gene: TRBV14; d_gene: .; len: 15; j_gene: TRBJ1-2; CDR3nt: TGTGCCAGCAGCCAACAACGGCCAGGAGCCTATGGCTACACCTTC; CDR3aa: CASSQQRPGAYGYTF
abundance: .; v_gene: TRBV11-2; d_gene: TRBD1; len: 21; j_gene: TRBJ2-5; CDR3nt: TGTGCCAGCAGCTTAGGACAGGGGAGGCTGACGCGGCGAGAGAGCCAAGAGACCCAGTACTTC; CDR3aa: CASSLGQGRLTRRESQETQYF
abundance: .; v_gene: TRBV7-6; d_gene: .; len: 16; j_gene: TRBJ2-5; CDR3nt: TGTGCCAGCAGCTTAGAGGTGGGGGGGCCGAGAGAGACCCAGTACTTC; CDR3aa: CASSLEVGGPRETQYF
abundance: .; v_gene: TRBV4-1; d_gene: .; len: 13; j_gene: TRBJ2-7; CDR3nt: TGCGCCAGCAGCCAAGAGGGACGCCGCGAGCAGTACTTC; CDR3aa: CASSQEGRREQYF
abundance: many; v_gene: TRBV5-6; d_gene: .; len: 17; j_gene: TRBJ2-4; CDR3nt: TGTGCCAGCAGCTTGGCCCGGGGACCGACGGCCAAAAACATTCAGTACTTC; CDR3aa: CASSLARGPTAKNIQYF
abundance: many; v_gene: TRBV3-1; d_gene: .; len: 14; j_gene: TRBJ1-2; CDR3nt: TGTGCCAGCAGCCCCCGGACAGAGCTCTATGGCTACACCTTC; CDR3aa: CASSPRTELYGYTF
abundance: few; v_gene: TRBV4-1; d_gene: .; len: 14; j_gene: TRBJ1-4; CDR3nt: TGCGCCAGCAGCCAGCCTTGGGAAAATGAAAAACTGTTTTTT; CDR3aa: CASSQPWENEKLFF
abundance: many; v_gene: TRBV5-4; d_gene: TRBD1; len: 16; j_gene: TRBJ2-3; CDR3nt: TGTGCCAGCAGCCCAACTGCGGGACAGGGGGCGAGGACGCAGTATTTT; CDR3aa: CASSPTAGQGARTQYF
abundance: many; v_gene: TRBV5-1; d_gene: .; len: 15; j_gene: TRBJ1-2; CDR3nt: TGCGCCAGCAGCGGCACAGGAGATGCTGCCTATGGCTACACCTTC; CDR3aa: CASSGTGDAAYGYTF
abundance: many; v_gene: TRBV10-3; d_gene: TRBD1; len: 14; j_gene: TRBJ2-7; CDR3nt: TGTGCCATCAGTTCCGGACAGGGATCTTACGAGCAGTACTTC; CDR3aa: CAISSGQGSYEQYF
abundance: few; v_gene: TRBV7-9; d_gene: TRBD1; len: 15; j_gene: TRBJ2-7; CDR3nt: TGTGCCAGCAGCTTAGGGACAGGGCACTCCTACGAGCAGTACTTC; CDR3aa: CASSLGTGHSYEQYF
abundance: few; v_gene: TRBV28; d_gene: .; len: 13; j_gene: TRBJ2-3; CDR3nt: TGTGCCAGCCTGCGGGGGCTCACAGATACGCAGTATTTT; CDR3aa: CASLRGLTDTQYF
abundance: few; v_gene: TRBV4-1; d_gene: .; len: 15; j_gene: TRBJ1-1; CDR3nt: TGCGCCAGCAGCCTAAGACGGGGTAAAGACACTGAAGCTTTCTTT; CDR3aa: CASSLRRGKDTEAFF
abundance: few; v_gene: TRBV20-1; d_gene: .; len: 17; j_gene: TRBJ2-1; CDR3nt: TGCAGTGCTAGATCGCCAGCATTGAGGGGTGGATTTTTGGAGCAGTTCTTC; CDR3aa: CSARSPALRGGFLEQFF
abundance: .; v_gene: TRBV7-2; d_gene: .; len: 15; j_gene: TRBJ2-5; CDR3nt: TGTGCCAGCAGCTTAGGCGAGGGATGGGGAGAGACCCAGTACTTC; CDR3aa: CASSLGEGWGETQYF
abundance: few; v_gene: TRBV7-9; d_gene: .; len: 15; j_gene: TRBJ2-5; CDR3nt: TGTGCCAGCAGCTTAGGACCCCCACCTCAAGAGACCCAGTACTTC; CDR3aa: CASSLGPPPQETQYF
abundance: .; v_gene: TRBV12-3/TRBV12-4; d_gene: TRBD2; len: 16; j_gene: TRBJ2-5; CDR3nt: TGTGCCAGCAGTTTAGTATGGGGGGGGACGAAAGAGACCCAGTACTTC; CDR3aa: CASSLVWGGTKETQYF
abundance: .; v_gene: TRBV6-6; d_gene: .; len: 13; j_gene: TRBJ1-1; CDR3nt: TGTGCCAGCACTGTCGCCGGGGTGACTGAAGCTTTCTTT; CDR3aa: CASTVAGVTEAFF
abundance: .; v_gene: TRBV11-2; d_gene: TRBD2; len: 19; j_gene: TRBJ2-2; CDR3nt: TGTGCCAGCAGCTGGGTTTCACGACTAGCGTCAGCGAACACCGGGGAGCTGTTTTTT; CDR3aa: CASSWVSRLASANTGELFF
abundance: .; v_gene: TRBV5-1; d_gene: TRBD1; len: 20; j_gene: TRBJ1-3; CDR3nt: TGCGCCAGCAGCTTTTTATCGGACAGGGAGGCTGTGGAAGCTGGAAACACCATATATTTT; CDR3aa: CASSFLSDREAVEAGNTIYF
abundance: many; v_gene: TRBV5-5; d_gene: .; len: 14; j_gene: TRBJ1-5; CDR3nt: TGTGCCAGCCGGGGCACACTGTACGATCAGCCCCAGCATTTT; CDR3aa: CASRGTLYDQPQHF
abundance: .; v_gene: TRBV2; d_gene: TRBD2; len: 16; j_gene: TRBJ2-1; CDR3nt: TGTGCCAGCAGAGACCCTAGCGGGAGCTCCTACAATGAGCAGTTCTTC; CDR3aa: CASRDPSGSSYNEQFF